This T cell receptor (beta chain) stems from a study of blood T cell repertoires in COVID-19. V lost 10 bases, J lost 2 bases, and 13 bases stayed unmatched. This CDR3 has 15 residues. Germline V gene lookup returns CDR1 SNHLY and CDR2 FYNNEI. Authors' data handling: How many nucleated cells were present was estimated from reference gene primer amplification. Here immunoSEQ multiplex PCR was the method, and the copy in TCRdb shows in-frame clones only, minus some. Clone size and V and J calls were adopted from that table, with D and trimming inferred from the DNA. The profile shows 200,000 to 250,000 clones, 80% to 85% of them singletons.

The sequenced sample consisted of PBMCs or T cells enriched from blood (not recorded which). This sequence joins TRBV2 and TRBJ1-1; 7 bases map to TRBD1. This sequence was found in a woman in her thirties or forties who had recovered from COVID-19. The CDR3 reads CATQGQLRSNTEAFF. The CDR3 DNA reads TGTGCCACACAGGGACAGCTGAGGTCCAACACTGAAGCTTTCTTT. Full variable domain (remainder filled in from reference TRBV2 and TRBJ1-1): EPEVTQTPSHQVTQMGQEVILRCVPISNHLYFYWYRQILGQKVEFLVSFYNNEISEKSEIFDDQFSVERPDGSNFTLKIRSTKLEDSAMYFCATQGQLRSNTEAFFGQGTRLTVV.